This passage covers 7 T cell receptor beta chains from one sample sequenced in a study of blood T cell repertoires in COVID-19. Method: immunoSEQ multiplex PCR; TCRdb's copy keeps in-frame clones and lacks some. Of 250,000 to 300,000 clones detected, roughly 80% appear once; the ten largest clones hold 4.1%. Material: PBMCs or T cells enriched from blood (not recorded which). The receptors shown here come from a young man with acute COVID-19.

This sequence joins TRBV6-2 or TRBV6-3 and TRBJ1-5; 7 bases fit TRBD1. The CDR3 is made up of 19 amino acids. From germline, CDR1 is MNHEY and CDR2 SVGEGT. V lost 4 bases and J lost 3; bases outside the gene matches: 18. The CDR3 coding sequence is TGTGCCAGCAGTTTGACCCGATATGGGACAGCAAATTCCAATCAGCCCCAGCATTTT. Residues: CASSLTRYGTANSNQPQHF.

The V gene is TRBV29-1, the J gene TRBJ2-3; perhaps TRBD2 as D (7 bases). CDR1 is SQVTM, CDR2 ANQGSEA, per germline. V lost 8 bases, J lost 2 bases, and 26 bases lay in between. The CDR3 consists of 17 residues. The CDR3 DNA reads TGCAGCTCCACCGGGACAAAGGAAGCGGGGTACACAGATACGCAGTATTTT. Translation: CSSTGTKEAGYTDTQYF.

The CDR3 nucleotides read TGCAGCGTGGGGAAAGACAGGTCTGGAGCTTTCTTT. Amino acids: CSVGKDRSGAFF. The chain is built from TRBV29-1 and TRBJ1-1, with a tentative D call TRBD1 (6 bases). The germline CDR1 and CDR2 sequences are SQVTM and ANQGSEA. This CDR3 has 12 amino acids. The ends were cut back, 6 bases at V and 10 bases at J, with 18 bases in the middle. The complete variable domain, with remaining parts taken from reference TRBV29-1 and TRBJ1-1, reads SAVISQKPSRDICQRGTSLTIQCQVDSQVTMMFWYRQQPGQSLTLIATANQGSEATYESGFVIDKFPISRPNLTFSTLTVSNMSPEDSSIYLCSVGKDRSGAFFGQGTRLTVV.

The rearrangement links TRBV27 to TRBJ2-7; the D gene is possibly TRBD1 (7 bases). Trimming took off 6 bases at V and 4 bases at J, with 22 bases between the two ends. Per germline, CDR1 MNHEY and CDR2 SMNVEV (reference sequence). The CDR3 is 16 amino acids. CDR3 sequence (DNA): TGTGCCAGCAGGTGCGGGGACAGCCTTATCCAGTACGAGCAGTACGTC. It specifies CASRCGDSLIQYEQYV.

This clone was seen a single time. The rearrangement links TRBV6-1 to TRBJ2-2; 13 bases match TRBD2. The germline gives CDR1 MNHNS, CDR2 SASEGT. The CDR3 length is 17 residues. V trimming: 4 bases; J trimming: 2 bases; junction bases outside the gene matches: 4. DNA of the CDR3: TGTGCCAGCAGTGTGACTAGCGGGGGGCTCAACACCGGGGAGCTGTTTTTT. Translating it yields CASSVTSGGLNTGELFF.

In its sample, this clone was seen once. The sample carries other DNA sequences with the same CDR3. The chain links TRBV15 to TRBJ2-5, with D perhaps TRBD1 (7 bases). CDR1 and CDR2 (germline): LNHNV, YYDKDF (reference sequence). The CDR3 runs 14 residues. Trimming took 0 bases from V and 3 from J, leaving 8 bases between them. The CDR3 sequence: CATSRDRGEETQYF. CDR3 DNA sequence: TGTGCCACCAGCAGAGACAGGGGGGAAGAGACCCAGTACTTC.

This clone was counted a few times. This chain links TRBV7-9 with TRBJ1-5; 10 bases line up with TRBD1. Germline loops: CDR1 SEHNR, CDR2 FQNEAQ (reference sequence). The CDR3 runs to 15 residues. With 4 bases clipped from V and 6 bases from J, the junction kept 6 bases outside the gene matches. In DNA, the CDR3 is TGTGCCAGCAGCTCCGGGACAGGGGCCGTTCAGCCCCAGCATTTT. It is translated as CASSSGTGAVQPQHF.